This entry concerns a single TCR beta chain. PCR amplification relied on 60 Vbeta primers (plus 13 Jbeta primers). The data were produced by immunoSEQ multiplex PCR, yet TCRdb's version contains in-frame clones alone and is incomplete. The data show 160,000 or so clones, around 88% seen once. The sample originates from a study of cytomegalovirus exposure and HLA in healthy donors. The TCR was taken from a woman aged 18-29 years in good health and CMV-seronegative. Sample: PBMCs.

The CDR3 here is CSVGTSGFFPYEQYF. CDR3 nucleotides: TGCAGCGTTGGGACTAGCGGCTTTTTCCCGTACGAGCAGTACTTC. The chain uses TRBV29-1 and TRBJ2-7; 10 nucleotides line up with TRBD2. The V gene end was trimmed by 4 bases and the J gene end by 4 bases; junction bases not matched to a gene: 10. The germline gives CDR1 SQVTM, CDR2 ANQGSEA. The CDR3 contains 15 residues.